Presented here are 21 T cell receptor beta chains from one specimen sequenced in a study of CD8 T cells in Susac syndrome. Reverse transcription of about 0.45 to 1 ug RNA was performed with random hexamers. TCRdb re-called the immunoSEQ multiplex PCR reads through MiXCR, storing one row per CDR3 protein. This sample has 200,000 to 250,000 distinct CDR3 sequences; approximately 95% occur once, and the top ten carry 0.085% to 0.1%. Sequencing used CD4+ T cells from PBMCs. The receptors come from a human donor with multiple sclerosis.

The chain uses TRBV3-1 and TRBJ2-4, with D uncertain. V lost 2 bases, J lost 7 bases, and 12 bases lay in between. The CDR3 is 14 amino acids. Germline V gene data show CDR1 as LGHDT and CDR2 as YNNKEL (reference sequence). Here the CDR3 reads CASSQFPYNNIQYF. In DNA form, the CDR3 reads TGTGCCAGCAGCCAATTCCCCTACAATAACATTCAGTACTTC.

This chain joins TRBV7-2 and TRBJ2-1, with no clear D. The CDR3 is 12 amino acids. V shed 2 bases and J shed 10 bases, with 9 bases lying between them. CDR1 and CDR2 from the germline V gene are SGHTA and FQGNSA. The CDR3 sequence is CASSLLPLEQFF. CDR3 DNA: TGTGCCAGCAGCTTATTGCCCCTCGAGCAGTTCTTC.

J is TRBJ2-3 and V is TRBV28; D gene uncertain. CDR3 length: 15 amino acids. CDR1 is MDHEN and CDR2 is SYDVKM in the germline V gene. Trimming removed 2 bases from V and 2 bases from J, with 11 bases in between. The CDR3 DNA follows: TGTGCCAGCAGTTTAAGGCAGCCTCCCACAGATACGCAGTATTTT. The encoded protein is CASSLRQPPTDTQYF.

The chain is built from TRBV19 and TRBJ2-4, with a possible D match to TRBD1 (6 bases). V was trimmed by 9 bases and J by 0 bases, leaving 18 bases between them. CDR1 and CDR2 from the germline V gene are LNHDA and SQIVND (reference sequence). The CDR3 consists of 16 residues. The CDR3 coding sequence is TGTGCCAGCGGACAGCGAACCCCCCTAGCCAAAAACATTCAGTACTTC. Amino acid sequence: CASGQRTPLAKNIQYF.

V gene TRBV9 combines with J gene TRBJ1-2; D unresolved. Germline V lookup: CDR1 SGDLS, CDR2 YYNGEE. Trimming took off 0 bases at V and 4 bases at J, with 10 bases between the two ends. The CDR3 has 14 residues. The CDR3 protein is CASSVDPGRYGYTF. The CDR3 nucleotides are TGTGCCAGCAGCGTAGATCCCGGACGCTATGGCTACACCTTC. Based on the CDR3 plus reference TRBV9 and TRBJ1-2, the full variable domain is DSGVTQTPKHLITATGQRVTLRCSPRSGDLSVYWYQQSLDQGLQFLIQYYNGEERAKGNILERFSAQQFPDLHSELNLSSLELGDSALYFCASSVDPGRYGYTFGSGTRLTVV.

The chain employs TRBV12-3 or TRBV12-4 and TRBJ2-1; D remains ambiguous. The V end lost 6 bases, the J end lost 0 bases, and 18 bases lay between the germline ends. The CDR3 is 17 residues long. The DNA of the CDR3 is TGTGCCAGCAGAAAAGGACCAATCCTTAGCTCCTACAATGAGCAGTTCTTC. Protein product: CASRKGPILSSYNEQFF.

The CDR3 region is CASSSQTASYEQYF. Written as DNA, the CDR3 is TGTGCCAGCAGCTCGCAGACAGCTTCCTACGAGCAGTACTTC. The rearrangement links TRBV13 to TRBJ2-7; D perhaps matches TRBD1 (5 bases). V was trimmed by 4 bases and J by 1 base, leaving 11 bases between them. The CDR3 is 14 amino acids. CDR1 PRHDT and CDR2 FYEKMQ come from the germline V gene (reference sequence).

The chain employs TRBV5-6 and TRBJ1-5; 8 bases line up with TRBD1. This CDR3 comprises 13 residues. V shed 3 bases, J shed 7 bases, and the junction held 3 bases outside the gene matches. Germline V gene sequence: CDR1 SGHDT, CDR2 YYEEEE. This CDR3 is CASSYDRGQPQHF. The CDR3 nucleotides read TGTGCCAGCAGCTACGACAGGGGACAGCCCCAGCATTTT. Drawing the rest from reference TRBV5-6 and TRBJ1-5, the complete variable domain is DAGVTQSPTHLIKTRGQQVTLRCSPKSGHDTVSWYQQALGQGPQFIFQYYEEEERQRGNFPDRFSGHQFPNYSSELNVNALLLGDSALYLCASSYDRGQPQHFGDGTRLSIL.

V and J are TRBV3-1 and TRBJ1-1; weak D call: TRBD1 (5 bases). The CDR3 is 13 residues long. V dropped 2 bases and J dropped 4 bases, with 8 bases sitting between them. The germline V gene encodes CDR1 LGHDT and CDR2 YNNKEL (reference sequence). CDR3 loop: CASSQRQPTEAFF. DNA of the CDR3: TGTGCCAGCAGCCAAAGACAGCCCACTGAAGCTTTCTTT.

The rearrangement uses TRBV6-6 and TRBJ2-5; D gene ambiguous. V lost 6 bases to trimming and J lost 3 bases, with 5 bases between them. The CDR3 sequence is 11 residues long. Germline CDR1 MNHNY, CDR2 SVGAGI (reference sequence). This CDR3 is CASRTKETQYF. The CDR3 nucleotides read TGTGCCAGCAGGACGAAAGAGACCCAGTACTTC.

This rearrangement joins TRBV23-1 to TRBJ2-1; tentative D call: TRBD2 (6 bases). TRBV23-1 is an ORF for which the function is uncertain. The V and J ends lost 4 bases and 0 bases respectively, with 13 bases between them. The CDR3 length is 16 residues. The CDR3 loop is CASSRRGFSSYNEQFF. DNA for the CDR3: TGCGCCAGCAGTCGTCGGGGGTTCAGCTCCTACAATGAGCAGTTCTTC.

This chain connects TRBV4-1 to TRBJ2-7; D unresolved. The V and J ends lost 1 base and 2 bases respectively, with 9 bases between them. The germline CDR1 and CDR2 sequences are MGHRA and YSYEKL. The CDR3 is made up of 14 amino acids. CDR3 DNA sequence: TGCGCCAGCAGCCAAGGAAAATCACCCTACGAGCAGTACTTC. This codes for CASSQGKSPYEQYF.

The chain links TRBV5-1 to TRBJ2-5; no clear D gene. CDR1 SGHRS and CDR2 YFSETQ come from the germline V gene. Deletions cut 0 bases from V and 4 bases from J, with 13 bases between. This CDR3 has 15 amino acids. CDR3 protein: CASSLVGFNAETQYF. CDR3 sequence (DNA): TGCGCCAGCAGCTTGGTGGGCTTCAACGCAGAGACCCAGTACTTC.

The chain is built from TRBV11-2 and TRBJ2-3; D is undetermined. The germline gives CDR1 SGHAT, CDR2 FQNNGV. Trimming pared 3 bases from V and 4 bases from J, leaving 8 bases between. This CDR3 region has 13 residues. CDR3 protein: CASSFSSPDTQYF. The CDR3 DNA follows: TGTGCCAGCAGCTTCTCTAGTCCAGATACGCAGTATTTT.

V is TRBV7-3 and J is TRBJ2-1; 9 positions match TRBD1. Germline loops: CDR1 SGHTA, CDR2 FQGTGA. V gave up 4 bases and J gave up 8 bases; unmatched junction bases: 9. The CDR3 length is 15 residues. The CDR3 reads CASSSTGGIYYEQFF. CDR3 coding DNA: TGTGCCAGCAGCTCGACAGGGGGGATTTACTATGAGCAGTTCTTC.

The chain combines TRBV7-3 with TRBJ1-6, with a weak D call TRBD1 (6 bases). V was cut by 0 bases and J by 9 bases, with 6 bases left in between. The CDR3 totals 13 residues. In germline, CDR1 is SGHTA, CDR2 FQGTGA. CDR3 amino acids: CASSLTGASPLHF. DNA for the CDR3: TGTGCCAGCAGCTTAACGGGGGCTTCACCCCTCCACTTT.

The gene calls are TRBV20-1 and TRBJ1-5; 7 bases line up with TRBD1. Germline V CDR1 and CDR2: DFQATT, SNEGSKA (reference sequence). The CDR3 is 14 residues long. V was pared by 5 bases and J by 0 bases, with 4 bases of the junction left unmatched. CDR3 sequence (DNA): TGCAGTGCTTTGGGACAGCTTAGCAATCAGCCCCAGCATTTT. Translated: CSALGQLSNQPQHF.

CDR3 in amino acids: CASSLGTNTGELFF. The CDR3 DNA is TGTGCCAGCAGCCTAGGAACGAACACCGGGGAGCTGTTTTTT. The chain recombines TRBV5-4 with TRBJ2-2, with D unresolved. The length of the CDR3 is 14 residues. The germline gives CDR1 SGHNT, CDR2 YYREEE (reference sequence). With 4 bases removed from V and 0 bases from J, the gap between germline ends came to 7 bases.

This sequence joins TRBV27 and TRBJ2-7; TRBD1 is a possible D gene (5 bases). The CDR3 covers 16 residues. V lost 3 bases to trimming and J lost 5 bases, with 20 bases between them. Looked up from germline, CDR1 is MNHEY and CDR2 is SMNVEV (reference sequence). This chain's CDR3 is CASSFVGAGNLHEQYF. As DNA, the CDR3 is TGTGCCAGCAGTTTTGTAGGTGCAGGGAATTTACACGAGCAGTACTTC.

This rearrangement joins TRBV20-1 to TRBJ2-5; 8 bases fit TRBD1. Looked up from germline, CDR1 is DFQATT and CDR2 is SNEGSKA (reference sequence). The CDR3 is 13 residues long. Losses at the gene ends were 1 base for V and 6 bases for J; bases not matched to a gene: 4. Here the CDR3 reads CSARAGGAKTQYF. CDR3 DNA: TGCAGTGCTAGAGCAGGGGGCGCGAAGACCCAGTACTTC.

The table lists this clonotype with a count of one. This CDR3 is CASSESGKQYF. For the CDR3, the DNA is TGTGCCAGCAGTGAATCTGGGAAGCAGTACTTC. The chain is built from TRBV25-1 and TRBJ2-7; D is unclear. The CDR3 totals 11 residues. V was cut by 1 base and J by 8 bases, with 6 bases left in between. Germline assignment: CDR1 MGHDK and CDR2 SYGVNS.